A selection of T cell receptor beta chains follows, all from one sample in a study of breast tumors, draining lymph nodes, adjacent tissues. TCRdb passed the multiplex PCR reads through MiXCR, listing each CDR3 protein once. This sample has some 97,000 distinct CDR3 sequences, with 21% found just once. The sequencing input was axillary lymph node tissue. The receptors come from a female donor with breast cancer. Some clones in this sample may be carry-over from other donors' samples. CDR3s include the opening cysteine and the closing phenylalanine or tryptophan. D genes are given only for firm matches. Size is omitted from some rows. Given values are once, few, many or a class for expanded clones.

J gene: TRBJ2-7; V gene: TRBV28; clone size: few; D gene: NA; CDR3 protein: CASTMTGGLSYEQYF; CDR3 DNA: TGTGCCAGCACCATGACCGGGGGCCTCTCCTACGAGCAGTACTTC
J gene: TRBJ1-5; V gene: TRBV2; clone size: many; D gene: NA; CDR3 protein: CASSEDNNQPQHF; CDR3 DNA: TGTGCCAGCAGTGAAGACAACAATCAGCCCCAGCATTTT
J gene: TRBJ2-7; V gene: TRBV29-1; clone size: many; D gene: TRBD1; CDR3 protein: CSTGTGYEQYF; CDR3 DNA: TGCAGCACAGGGACAGGGTACGAGCAGTACTTC
J gene: TRBJ2-7; V gene: TRBV3-1; clone size: many; D gene: TRBD1; CDR3 protein: CASSHTPGTDNYEQYF; CDR3 DNA: TGTGCCAGCAGCCACACCCCCGGGACAGACAACTACGAGCAGTACTTC
J gene: TRBJ2-7; V gene: TRBV6-5; clone size: many; D gene: TRBD1; CDR3 protein: CASSSLLRGQGIYEQYF; CDR3 DNA: TGTGCCAGCAGTTCATTACTCAGGGGACAGGGGATTTACGAGCAGTACTTC
J gene: TRBJ1-2; V gene: TRBV20-1; clone size: many; D gene: NA; CDR3 protein: CSAAGGYTF; CDR3 DNA: TGCAGTGCGGCGGGGGGCTACACCTTC
J gene: TRBJ2-5; V gene: TRBV27; clone size: many; D gene: TRBD1; CDR3 protein: CASRQGLETQYF; CDR3 DNA: TGTGCCAGCAGACAGGGGTTAGAGACCCAGTACTTC
J gene: TRBJ1-1; V gene: TRBV5-1; clone size: NA; D gene: NA; CDR3 protein: CASSVLQNTEAFF; CDR3 DNA: TGCGCCAGCAGTGTCCTACAGAACACTGAAGCTTTCTTT
J gene: TRBJ1-2; V gene: TRBV10-3; clone size: many; D gene: TRBD1; CDR3 protein: CAISGQGAGNGYTF; CDR3 DNA: TGTGCCATCAGTGGACAGGGGGCGGGGAATGGCTACACCTTC
J gene: TRBJ2-1; V gene: TRBV6-1; clone size: NA; D gene: TRBD2; CDR3 protein: CASSEGRTSVEQFF; CDR3 DNA: TGTGCCAGCAGTGAAGGGAGGACTAGCGTTGAGCAGTTCTTC
J gene: TRBJ1-2; V gene: TRBV20-1; clone size: many; D gene: NA; CDR3 protein: CSARDFYREGGYTF; CDR3 DNA: TGCAGTGCTAGAGATTTTTATCGTGAGGGGGGCTACACCTTC
J gene: TRBJ2-3; V gene: TRBV29-1; clone size: many; D gene: TRBD2; CDR3 protein: CSVESRGGRSDTQYF; CDR3 DNA: TGCAGCGTTGAATCCCGGGGGGGCCGTTCAGATACGCAGTATTTT
J gene: TRBJ2-7; V gene: TRBV2; clone size: many; D gene: NA; CDR3 protein: CASSEAGEQYF; CDR3 DNA: TGTGCCAGCAGTGAAGCGGGCGAGCAGTACTTC
J gene: TRBJ2-7; V gene: TRBV27; clone size: many; D gene: NA; CDR3 protein: CASSPGTPGAYEQYF; CDR3 DNA: TGTGCCAGCAGTCCAGGGACCCCGGGGGCCTACGAGCAGTACTTC
J gene: TRBJ2-5; V gene: TRBV3-1; clone size: many; D gene: TRBD2; CDR3 protein: CASSPWGGQETQYF; CDR3 DNA: TGTGCCAGCAGCCCGTGGGGGGGACAAGAGACCCAGTACTTC
J gene: TRBJ2-3; V gene: TRBV10-1; clone size: many; D gene: NA; CDR3 protein: CASSESQIPTDTQYF; CDR3 DNA: TGCGCCAGCAGTGAGTCTCAGATCCCCACAGATACGCAGTATTTT
J gene: TRBJ2-3; V gene: TRBV7-2; clone size: many; D gene: TRBD2; CDR3 protein: CASSLLFPSGTSDTQYF; CDR3 DNA: TGTGCCAGCAGCTTACTCTTCCCTAGCGGGACTTCAGATACGCAGTATTTT
J gene: TRBJ2-1; V gene: TRBV7-8; clone size: many; D gene: NA; CDR3 protein: CASSLDRRSEQFF; CDR3 DNA: TGTGCCAGCAGCTTAGACAGGCGGAGTGAGCAGTTCTTC
J gene: TRBJ2-3; V gene: TRBV6-2/TRBV6-3; clone size: many; D gene: NA; CDR3 protein: CASSSPDITDTQYF; CDR3 DNA: TGTGCCAGCAGTTCACCGGACATCACAGATACGCAGTATTTT
J gene: TRBJ2-3; V gene: TRBV20-1; clone size: medium-sized; D gene: NA; CDR3 protein: CSADPAGQNTDTQYF; CDR3 DNA: TGCAGTGCTGACCCCGCGGGACAAAACACAGATACGCAGTATTTT
J gene: TRBJ1-5; V gene: TRBV30; clone size: NA; D gene: NA; CDR3 protein: CAWSSPSRGGSDQPQHF; CDR3 DNA: TGTGCCTGGAGTTCACCCAGCAGGGGTGGTAGCGATCAGCCCCAGCATTTT
J gene: TRBJ1-6; V gene: TRBV6-1; clone size: many; D gene: NA; CDR3 protein: CASTISVPGASSYNSPLHF; CDR3 DNA: TGTGCCAGCACCATTTCTGTGCCGGGGGCGAGCTCCTATAATTCACCCCTCCACTTT
J gene: TRBJ1-2; V gene: TRBV6-5; clone size: NA; D gene: NA; CDR3 protein: CASSDSRRANYGYTF; CDR3 DNA: TGTGCCAGCAGTGATAGCCGAAGGGCTAACTATGGCTACACCTTC
J gene: TRBJ1-2; V gene: TRBV10-3; clone size: NA; D gene: NA; CDR3 protein: CAISEDGFYGYTF; CDR3 DNA: TGTGCCATCAGTGAAGACGGGTTCTATGGCTACACCTTC
J gene: TRBJ1-4; V gene: TRBV5-6; clone size: many; D gene: NA; CDR3 protein: CASSLYNQEKLFF; CDR3 DNA: TGTGCCAGCAGCTTGTACAATCAGGAAAAACTGTTTTTT
J gene: TRBJ2-5; V gene: TRBV28; clone size: many; D gene: TRBD1; CDR3 protein: CASSGRTGAGETQYF; CDR3 DNA: TGTGCCAGCAGTGGCCGGACAGGGGCGGGGGAGACCCAGTACTTC
J gene: TRBJ2-4; V gene: TRBV6-1; clone size: NA; D gene: NA; CDR3 protein: CASSEMNIQYF; CDR3 DNA: TGTGCCAGCAGTGAGATGAACATTCAGTACTTC
J gene: TRBJ2-7; V gene: TRBV12-3/TRBV12-4; clone size: many; D gene: TRBD1; CDR3 protein: CASRYRGAEQYF; CDR3 DNA: TGTGCCAGCAGATACAGGGGGGCCGAGCAGTACTTC
J gene: TRBJ1-4; V gene: TRBV4-1; clone size: many; D gene: NA; CDR3 protein: CASSQGRVRGPHEKLFF; CDR3 DNA: TGCGCCAGCAGCCAAGGGAGGGTAAGGGGACCCCATGAAAAACTGTTTTTT
J gene: TRBJ2-1; V gene: TRBV18; clone size: once; D gene: NA; CDR3 protein: CASSSTRDTHNEQFF; CDR3 DNA: TGTGCCAGCTCATCAACCCGGGACACACACAATGAGCAGTTCTTC
J gene: TRBJ2-7; V gene: TRBV19; clone size: many; D gene: NA; CDR3 protein: CASSWQGGYEQYF; CDR3 DNA: TGTGCCAGTAGTTGGCAGGGTGGCTACGAGCAGTACTTC
J gene: TRBJ2-1; V gene: TRBV11-2; clone size: many; D gene: NA; CDR3 protein: CASSLEIGDEQFF; CDR3 DNA: TGTGCCAGCAGCTTAGAGATCGGGGATGAGCAGTTCTTC
J gene: TRBJ1-5; V gene: TRBV6-6; clone size: many; D gene: NA; CDR3 protein: CASSYSGEQPQHF; CDR3 DNA: TGTGCCAGCAGTTACTCGGGGGAGCAGCCCCAGCATTTT
J gene: TRBJ2-7; V gene: TRBV9; clone size: NA; D gene: NA; CDR3 protein: CASSVGRDATIYEQYF; CDR3 DNA: TGTGCCAGCAGCGTCGGCCGAGACGCCACCATTTACGAGCAGTACTTC
J gene: TRBJ2-4; V gene: TRBV5-6; clone size: NA; D gene: NA; CDR3 protein: CASSLVENIQYF; CDR3 DNA: TGTGCCAGCAGCTTGGTTGAAAACATTCAGTACTTC
J gene: TRBJ1-5; V gene: TRBV2; clone size: many; D gene: NA; CDR3 protein: CASARGGGRNQPQHF; CDR3 DNA: TGTGCCAGCGCAAGGGGGGGGGGGAGGAATCAGCCCCAGCATTTT
J gene: TRBJ1-6; V gene: TRBV6-1; clone size: NA; D gene: NA; CDR3 protein: CASSEVGGSSYNSPLHF; CDR3 DNA: TGTGCCAGCAGTGAAGTTGGGGGTAGCTCCTATAATTCACCCCTCCACTTT
J gene: TRBJ1-4; V gene: TRBV2; clone size: many; D gene: TRBD1; CDR3 protein: CASRRDRATNEKLFF; CDR3 DNA: TGTGCCAGCAGGCGCGACAGGGCAACTAATGAAAAACTGTTTTTT
J gene: TRBJ1-2; V gene: TRBV15; clone size: many; D gene: TRBD1; CDR3 protein: CATSRFPLDRGIYGYTF; CDR3 DNA: TGTGCCACCAGCAGATTTCCATTGGACAGGGGAATCTACGGCTACACCTTC
J gene: TRBJ1-1; V gene: TRBV9; clone size: NA; D gene: NA; CDR3 protein: CASSSRATPGDTEAFF; CDR3 DNA: TGTGCCAGCAGCTCCCGAGCGACTCCGGGGGACACTGAAGCTTTCTTT
J gene: TRBJ1-1; V gene: TRBV12-3/TRBV12-4; clone size: NA; D gene: TRBD1; CDR3 protein: CASSSTPGQGTEAFF; CDR3 DNA: TGTGCCAGCAGTTCCACACCGGGACAGGGCACTGAAGCTTTCTTT
J gene: TRBJ2-1; V gene: TRBV19; clone size: many; D gene: TRBD2; CDR3 protein: CASTPGASGEQFF; CDR3 DNA: TGTGCCAGTACCCCGGGGGCTAGCGGGGAGCAGTTCTTC
J gene: TRBJ1-6; V gene: TRBV30; clone size: many; D gene: NA; CDR3 protein: CAWSVGWGGSPLHF; CDR3 DNA: TGTGCCTGGAGTGTAGGTTGGGGAGGATCACCCCTCCACTTT
J gene: TRBJ2-7; V gene: TRBV2; clone size: many; D gene: TRBD1; CDR3 protein: CASVFRSGTGIDREQYF; CDR3 DNA: TGTGCCAGCGTTTTCCGCTCCGGGACAGGGATTGATCGAGAGCAGTACTTC
J gene: TRBJ2-6; V gene: TRBV20-1; clone size: many; D gene: NA; CDR3 protein: CSARVGGTGANVLTF; CDR3 DNA: TGCAGTGCTAGAGTAGGGGGGACTGGGGCCAACGTCCTGACTTTC
J gene: TRBJ2-7; V gene: TRBV30; clone size: many; D gene: TRBD1; CDR3 protein: CAWSRGQGWEQYF; CDR3 DNA: TGTGCCTGGAGTAGAGGACAGGGTTGGGAGCAGTACTTC
J gene: TRBJ1-5; V gene: TRBV5-5; clone size: many; D gene: NA; CDR3 protein: CASSSQGVGQPQHF; CDR3 DNA: TGTGCCAGCAGCTCACAGGGAGTTGGGCAGCCCCAGCATTTT
J gene: TRBJ1-2; V gene: TRBV7-9; clone size: many; D gene: NA; CDR3 protein: CAILYGTDINYGYTF; CDR3 DNA: TGTGCCATCTTATACGGGACGGATATTAACTATGGCTACACCTTC
J gene: TRBJ2-1; V gene: TRBV7-6; clone size: many; D gene: NA; CDR3 protein: CASSLTGARNEQFF; CDR3 DNA: TGTGCCAGCAGCTTAACGGGGGCGCGCAATGAGCAGTTCTTC
J gene: TRBJ1-2; V gene: TRBV5-1; clone size: many; D gene: NA; CDR3 protein: CASSLDLSRGLGYTF; CDR3 DNA: TGCGCCAGCAGCTTGGATCTCAGCCGAGGGCTCGGCTACACCTTC
J gene: TRBJ1-2; V gene: TRBV5-1; clone size: many; D gene: NA; CDR3 protein: CASSPTQGIYTF; CDR3 DNA: TGCGCCAGCAGCCCCACACAGGGAATCTACACCTTC
J gene: TRBJ1-6; V gene: TRBV12-3/TRBV12-4; clone size: many; D gene: NA; CDR3 protein: CASSDRISPLHF; CDR3 DNA: TGTGCCAGCAGTGACCGAATTTCACCCCTCCACTTT
J gene: TRBJ2-6; V gene: TRBV7-9; clone size: many; D gene: NA; CDR3 protein: CASSHPVDGDGANVLTF; CDR3 DNA: TGTGCCAGCAGCCATCCGGTGGACGGCGACGGGGCCAACGTCCTGACTTTC
J gene: TRBJ2-2; V gene: TRBV6-5; clone size: many; D gene: NA; CDR3 protein: CASSLDSRRGGELFF; CDR3 DNA: TGTGCCAGCAGTTTGGACAGCCGGAGGGGCGGGGAGCTGTTTTTT